This T cell receptor beta chain derives from a study of cytomegalovirus exposure and HLA in healthy donors (dated by TCRdb to about 2017). Some background on the complete study: A later analysis indicated that the 120 validation repertoires were generated on the platform also employed for the 666 repertoires of the first cohort. To predict cytomegalovirus infection status, the study combined high-throughput TCR immunosequencing, statistical association of individual TCRs with disease status, and machine learning. The study aimed to test whether signatures of past pathogen exposure could be identified by cataloging public T cell receptors. Along with the roughly 710-subject first cohort, a separate validation cohort of more than 90 different subjects was used.

Library creation used the immunoSEQ multiplex PCR assay. For the original study's pipeline: A statistical classification framework was built to diagnose cytomegalovirus status from the catalog of TCR beta chain sequences. Imported from immuneACCESS, the table was reduced by TCRdb to in-frame sequences with V and J called. These copies leave out some clones; in studies compared against another copy, an unresolved V gene accounts for under half, and the cause of the remainder is not known. V and J calls plus clone size are reproduced from that table; the DNA served to infer D and trimming. The table for this sample lists 150,000 to 250,000 clones; roughly 77% of them were counted only once. Together, the top ten hold 1% to 1.5% of the sample. The paper's findings and limits, for the study overall: The study gave a list of 150 to 200 TCR beta chains associated with cytomegalovirus. A later analysis had no HLA typing for the validation cohort, so co-occurrence there was scored across all 110 or so repertoires. Three of the identified cytomegalovirus-associated TCR beta chains were confirmed in vitro to be specific for cytomegalovirus antigens. While some public TCRs were present in many individuals, most TCR sequences turned up only very rarely across donors. It was suggested by the authors that the approach could potentially be generalized to other disease states and immunological phenotypes. Subsequent analysis determined that TCRs grouped into clusters in the first cohort also showed a tendency toward co-occurrence across the 120 or so validation repertoires, and 94% of cluster scores exceeded 0. Cytomegalovirus status was reported to be diagnosed by the classifier with high specificity and sensitivity in both the original and validation cohorts.

The donors were included in the validation cohort of over a hundred subjects, a group kept apart from the 666-subject first cohort. Remarks on this clone: Which antigen it targets is not known. No qualities accompany the bases; no much larger clone lies one base away.

The germline V gene provides CDR1 SGHRS and CDR2 YFSETQ. The junction shows trimming of 5 bases on V and 4 bases on J, and the gene matches do not reach 7 bases of it. The CDR3 measures 14 amino acids from cysteine to phenylalanine. Only CDR3 DNA remains: 42 bases, in frame from the first base. This clonotype was obtained from a woman between 25 and 40 years old in good health and CMV-seronegative. Sequenced input: PBMCs. Recombination joined TRBV5-1 with TRBJ2-5, and 8 bases in between align with TRBD2. CDR3 loop: CASSQAGVPETQYF. The DNA sequence is given as TGCGCCAGCAGTCAAGCGGGGGTCCCAGAGACCCAGTACTTC.